A selection of T cell receptor beta chains follows, all from one sample in a study of cytomegalovirus exposure and HLA in healthy donors. Assay: immunoSEQ multiplex PCR; the TCRdb copy retains only in-frame clones and omits some. The repertoire holds approximately 90,000 clones, with around four fifths as singletons. Sequenced material: PBMCs. The receptors come from a boy aged 10-17 years in good health and CMV-seronegative. Each CDR3 is given with its conserved first and last residue. D genes are given only for firm matches. Size tells how often a clone was seen (once, few, many) or the class of an expanded clone, and some rows leave it out.

j_call	clone_size	d_call	v_call	cdr3_nt	cdr3_aa
TRBJ1-1	NA	NA	TRBV29-1	TGCAGCGTTGAGCTGGCAGGGAATGGGGCTGAAGCTTTCTTT	CSVELAGNGAEAFF
TRBJ2-7	few	NA	TRBV19	TGTGCCAGTAGGATTACTAGCTCCGACTACGAGCAGTACTTC	CASRITSSDYEQYF
TRBJ2-5	NA	NA	TRBV4-1	TGCGCCAGCAGCCAAGGGACAGTCAACCAAGAGACCCAGTACTTC	CASSQGTVNQETQYF
TRBJ2-7	NA	TRBD2	TRBV4-2	TGTGCCAGCAGCCCGGGACTAGCGGAAACCTACGAGCAGTACTTC	CASSPGLAETYEQYF
TRBJ2-5	NA	TRBD2	TRBV7-8	TGTGCCAGCAGCTTAGCGGCGGCGGGAGGGGTGTCTGGGGAGACCCAGTACTTC	CASSLAAAGGVSGETQYF
TRBJ1-1	NA	NA	TRBV5-1	TGCGCCAGCAGCTTGGATCGGGGAAAGACTGAAGCTTTCTTT	CASSLDRGKTEAFF
TRBJ2-1	NA	TRBD1	TRBV9	TGTGCCAGCAGCGCTCGGACAGGTTACAATGAGCAGTTCTTC	CASSARTGYNEQFF
TRBJ2-3	NA	TRBD1	TRBV2	TGTGCCAGCTTACGACAGGGTTCTAGCACAGATACGCAGTATTTT	CASLRQGSSTDTQYF
TRBJ1-5	NA	TRBD1	TRBV7-2	TGTGCCAGCAGCTCAAATGCAGGGGGCTGGCAGCCCCAGCATTTT	CASSSNAGGWQPQHF
TRBJ1-1	NA	NA	TRBV5-1	TGCGCCAGCAGCTTGGACAGTATGAACACTGAAGCTTTCTTT	CASSLDSMNTEAFF
TRBJ1-1	NA	TRBD1	TRBV27	TGTGCCAGCAACGCCGGGACAGGGATCACTGAAGCTTTCTTT	CASNAGTGITEAFF
TRBJ2-7	NA	NA	TRBV5-1	TGCGCCAGCAGATCGCTAGCGAACTACGAGCAGTACTTC	CASRSLANYEQYF
TRBJ1-2	NA	TRBD1	TRBV15	TGTGCCACCAGCAGAAGGACAGGGGGCAGAGTGGATGGCTACACCTTC	CATSRRTGGRVDGYTF
TRBJ1-1	NA	NA	TRBV4-3	TGCGCCAGCAGCCAAGTTTATGCCGGGTATTTGAACACTGAAGCTTTCTTT	CASSQVYAGYLNTEAFF
TRBJ1-2	few	NA	TRBV11-2	TGTGCCAGCAGCCCAACGGTAGCCTATGGCTACACCTTC	CASSPTVAYGYTF
TRBJ2-7	NA	TRBD1	TRBV30	TGTGCCTCCTCGACAGGGCCCAGCTCCTACGAGCAGTACTTC	CASSTGPSSYEQYF